This TCR beta chain was captured in a study of cytomegalovirus exposure and HLA in healthy donors. The study's findings and limits: In a later analysis, parvovirus B19, influenza, CMV and Epstein-Barr virus appeared linked to several top co-occurrence clusters.

Germline V gene lookup returns CDR1 MGHRA and CDR2 YSYEKL. The CDR3 is made up of 18 amino acids. V was clipped by 0 bases and J by 9 bases; unmatched bases: 11. This PCR relied on a set of 60 Vbeta primers and 13 Jbeta primers. Assay: immunoSEQ multiplex PCR; the TCRdb copy retains only in-frame clones and omits some. The sample holds about 130,000 clones, roughly three quarters seen once. As regards this clone: Its antigen is not known.

The receptor was derived from a man aged 30 to 45 in good health and CMV-seropositive. The specimen sequenced was PBMCs. The chain carries TRBV4-1 and TRBJ2-5; 15 bases match TRBD2. The CDR3 spells CASSQDLPGTSGRRAQYF. CDR3 in DNA: TGCGCCAGCAGCCAAGATCTCCCCGGGACTAGCGGGAGGAGGGCCCAGTACTTC.